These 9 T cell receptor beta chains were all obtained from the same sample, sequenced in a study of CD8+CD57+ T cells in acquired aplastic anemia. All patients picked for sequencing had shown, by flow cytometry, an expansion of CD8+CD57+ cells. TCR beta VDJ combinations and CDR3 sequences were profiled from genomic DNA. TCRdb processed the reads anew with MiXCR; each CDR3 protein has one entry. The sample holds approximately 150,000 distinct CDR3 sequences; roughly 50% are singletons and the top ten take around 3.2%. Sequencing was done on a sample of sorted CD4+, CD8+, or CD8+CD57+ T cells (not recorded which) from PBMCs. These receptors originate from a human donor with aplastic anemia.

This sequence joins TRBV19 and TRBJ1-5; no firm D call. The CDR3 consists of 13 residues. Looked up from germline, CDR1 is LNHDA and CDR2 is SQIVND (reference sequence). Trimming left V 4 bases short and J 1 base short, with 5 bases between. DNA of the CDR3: TGTGCCAGTAGTAAGTACAGCAATCAGCCCCAGCATTTT. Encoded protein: CASSKYSNQPQHF.

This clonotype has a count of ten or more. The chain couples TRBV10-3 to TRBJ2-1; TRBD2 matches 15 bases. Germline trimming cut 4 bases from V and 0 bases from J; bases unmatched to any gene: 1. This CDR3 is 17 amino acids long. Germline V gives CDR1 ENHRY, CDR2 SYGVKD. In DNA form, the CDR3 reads TGTGCCATCAGTGGGACTAGCGGGGGGGCCTCCTACAATGAGCAGTTCTTC. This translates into CAISGTSGGASYNEQFF.

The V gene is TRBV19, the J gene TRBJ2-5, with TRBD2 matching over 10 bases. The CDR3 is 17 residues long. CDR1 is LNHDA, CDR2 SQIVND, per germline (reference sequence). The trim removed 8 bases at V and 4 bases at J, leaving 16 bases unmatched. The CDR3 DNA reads TGTGCCAGTCTCGGACGGGAGCGGGGGGGCCTCCGAGAGACCCAGTACTTC. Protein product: CASLGRERGGLRETQYF.

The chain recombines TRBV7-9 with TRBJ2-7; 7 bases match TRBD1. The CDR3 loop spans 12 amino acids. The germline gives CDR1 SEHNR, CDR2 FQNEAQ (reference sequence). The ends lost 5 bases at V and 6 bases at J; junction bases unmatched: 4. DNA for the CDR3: TGTGCCAGCAGCATCAACAGGGGCGAGCAGTACTTC. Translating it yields CASSINRGEQYF.

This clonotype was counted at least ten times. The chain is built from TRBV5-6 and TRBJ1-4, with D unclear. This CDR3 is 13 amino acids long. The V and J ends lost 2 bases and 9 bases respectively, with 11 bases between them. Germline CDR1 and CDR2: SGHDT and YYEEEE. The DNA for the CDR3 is TGTGCCAGCAGCTTCTCAGAAGGAAAAAAACTGTTTTTT. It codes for CASSFSEGKKLFF.

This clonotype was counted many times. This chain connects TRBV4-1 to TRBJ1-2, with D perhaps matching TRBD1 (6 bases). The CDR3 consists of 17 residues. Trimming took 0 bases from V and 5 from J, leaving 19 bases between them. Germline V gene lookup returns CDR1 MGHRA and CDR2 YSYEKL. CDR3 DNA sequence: TGCGCCAGCAGCCAAGACCCTTCCGGGGGCAGGAGTTATGGCTACACCTTC. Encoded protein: CASSQDPSGGRSYGYTF.

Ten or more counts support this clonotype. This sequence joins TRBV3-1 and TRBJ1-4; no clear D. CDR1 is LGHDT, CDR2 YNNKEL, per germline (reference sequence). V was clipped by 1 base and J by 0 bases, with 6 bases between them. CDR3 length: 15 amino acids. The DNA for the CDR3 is TGTGCCAGCAGCCAAGGACAAACAACTAATGAAAAACTGTTTTTT. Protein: CASSQGQTTNEKLFF.

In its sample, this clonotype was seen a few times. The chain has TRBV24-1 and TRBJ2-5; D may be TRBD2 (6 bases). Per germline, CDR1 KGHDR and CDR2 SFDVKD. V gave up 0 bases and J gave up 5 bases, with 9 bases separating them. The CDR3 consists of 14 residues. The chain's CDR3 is CATSDLGGAETQYF. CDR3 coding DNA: TGTGCCACCAGTGATTTGGGCGGGGCGGAGACCCAGTACTTC.

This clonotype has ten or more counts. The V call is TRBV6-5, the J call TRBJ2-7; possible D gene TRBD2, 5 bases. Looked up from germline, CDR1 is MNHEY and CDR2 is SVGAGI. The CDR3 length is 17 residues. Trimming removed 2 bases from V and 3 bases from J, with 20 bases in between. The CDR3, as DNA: TGTGCCAGCAGTTACCTAGATCGAGTCGGAGGCCGCTACGAGCAGTACGTC. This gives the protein CASSYLDRVGGRYEQYV.